One sample yielded the 26 T cell receptor beta chains listed below, sequenced in a study of blood T cell repertoires in COVID-19. Some clones are missing from TCRdb's copy, which holds only in-frame ones; the method was immunoSEQ multiplex PCR. The repertoire holds tens of thousands of clones, 81% seen once, with more than 4% in the top ten. Material for sequencing was peripheral blood. These receptor sequences come from a man older than 75 with COVID-19, enrolled during active disease.

The V gene is TRBV28, the J gene TRBJ2-7; a possible D gene is TRBD1 (6 bases). Trimming removed 6 bases from V and 6 bases from J, with 12 bases in between. Germline V gene data show CDR1 as MDHEN and CDR2 as SYDVKM. This CDR3 is built from 12 residues. CDR3 DNA: TGTGCCAGCAGATCCGACAGGCGCGAGCAGTACTTC. Residues: CASRSDRREQYF.

This chain joins TRBV6-5 and TRBJ1-2; D unresolved. The CDR3 contains 14 residues. V was pared by 6 bases and J by 6 bases, with 17 bases between. CDR1 and CDR2 (germline): MNHEY, SVGAGI. The CDR3 DNA sequence: TGTGCCAGCAGACCCCGCGGGCCGCTTGATGGCTACACCTTC. It is translated as CASRPRGPLDGYTF.

The chain employs TRBV12-3 or TRBV12-4 and TRBJ1-1; the match to TRBD1 covers 10 bases. V shed 9 bases, J shed 8 bases, and the junction held 6 bases outside the gene matches. This CDR3 spans 12 amino acids. The CDR3 nucleotides are TGTGCCAGTAGGACAGGGGGAGGAGAAGCTTTCTTT. Encoded protein: CASRTGGGEAFF.

This clone was detected only once. The chain is built from TRBV6-5 and TRBJ1-4, with D possibly matching TRBD1 (5 bases). The CDR3 sequence is 13 residues long. V was trimmed by 6 bases and J by 5 bases, leaving 10 bases between them. Looked up from germline, CDR1 is MNHEY and CDR2 is SVGAGI. CDR3 region: CASSRPGNEKLFF. The CDR3 DNA sequence: TGTGCCAGCAGCCGTCCAGGGAATGAAAAACTGTTTTTT.

The chain carries TRBV2 and TRBJ2-2; TRBD2 might be the D (6 bases). V was shortened by 7 bases and J by 4 bases, with 13 bases between the two germline ends. The CDR3 loop spans 14 amino acids. Germline CDR1 and CDR2: SNHLY and FYNNEI. In DNA, the CDR3 is TGTGCCAGCAAGGGCTTAGCGGCCACCGGGGAGCTGTTTTTT. Translated, it gives CASKGLAATGELFF.

The chain carries TRBV14 and TRBJ1-5, with D unclear. Germline V gene sequence: CDR1 SGHDN, CDR2 FVKESK. V gave up 0 bases and J gave up 7 bases, with 7 bases separating them. This CDR3 has 13 residues. CDR3 protein: CASSQDPSQPQHF. In nucleotides, the CDR3 is TGTGCCAGCAGCCAAGATCCTTCCCAGCCCCAGCATTTT.

V and J are TRBV18 and TRBJ2-6, with D unclear. This CDR3 region has 17 residues. V was cut by 2 bases and J by 0 bases, with 11 bases left in between. Germline CDR1 and CDR2: KGHSH and LQKENI. The CDR3 nucleotides read TGTGCCAGCTCACCATCTACGGTCCACTCTGGGGCCAACGTCCTGACTTTC. Translated, it gives CASSPSTVHSGANVLTF.

The rearrangement joins TRBV27 to TRBJ1-4, with 7 bases aligning to TRBD1. Germline CDR1 is MNHEY and CDR2 is SMNVEV (reference sequence). The J segment lost 3 bases and the V segment lost 5 bases, leaving 6 bases of the junction unmatched. This CDR3 has 15 amino acids. The CDR3 sequence is CASSDRGLSNEKLFF. The CDR3, as DNA: TGTGCCAGCAGTGATAGGGGGCTCTCTAATGAAAAACTGTTTTTT.

This clone was detected a few times. Here the CDR3 reads CASSVQGGDSGNTIYF. CDR3 nucleotides: TGTGCCAGCAGCGTCCAGGGCGGCGACTCTGGAAACACCATATATTTT. V gene TRBV5-5 combines with J gene TRBJ1-3, with a weak D call TRBD1 (5 bases). The CDR3 is 16 amino acids. V lost 4 bases to trimming and J lost 0 bases, with 14 bases between them. Per germline, CDR1 SGHKS and CDR2 YYEKEE (reference sequence). Together with reference TRBV5-5 and TRBJ1-3, the CDR3 gives the full variable domain: DAGVTQSPTHLIKTRGQQVTLRCSPISGHKSVSWYQQVLGQGPQFIFQYYEKEERGRGNFPDRFSARQFPNYSSELNVNALLLGDSALYLCASSVQGGDSGNTIYFGEGSWLTVV.

This chain connects TRBV10-3 to TRBJ2-5; D may be TRBD1 (5 bases). Germline CDR1 reads ENHRY; CDR2 reads SYGVKD. The CDR3 loop spans 11 amino acids. V was cut by 10 bases and J by 1 base, with 7 bases left in between. DNA of the CDR3: TGTGCCACGCAGGGCCAAGAGACCCAGTACTTC. This gives the protein CATQGQETQYF.

The rearrangement joins TRBV11-2 to TRBJ2-1, with 7 bases matching TRBD2. V dropped 1 base and J dropped 2; count of bases not matched to a gene: 5. Germline values: CDR1 SGHAT, CDR2 FQNNGV. This CDR3 has 16 amino acids. CDR3 nucleotides: TGTGCCAGCAGCTTAGCGGGAGGCCCTCCCTACAATGAGCAGTTCTTC. Translating gives CASSLAGGPPYNEQFF.

This chain links TRBV11-2 with TRBJ1-1; TRBD1 matches 7 bases. CDR1 is SGHAT and CDR2 is FQNNGV in the germline V gene. This CDR3 is 15 amino acids long. V dropped 0 bases and J dropped 3; count of bases not matched to a gene: 4. The CDR3 region has the DNA TGTGCCAGCAGCTTAGAGGGGACAGCGGACACTGAAGCTTTCTTT. Translation gives CASSLEGTADTEAFF.

This clone was counted only a few times. This chain links TRBV6-2 or TRBV6-3 with TRBJ2-7, with D possibly TRBD1 on 6 matching bases. This CDR3 region has 13 residues. The V and J ends lost 2 bases and 3 bases respectively, with 8 bases between them. Germline assignment: CDR1 MNHEY and CDR2 SVGEGT. CDR3 nucleotide sequence: TGTGCCAGCAGTTACAGGGACATCTACGAGCAGTACTTC. Amino acid sequence: CASSYRDIYEQYF.

In regard to this clone: Within the sample, other DNA sequences also encode this same CDR3. The gene calls are TRBV30 and TRBJ2-7, with TRBD1 as a possible D gene (5 bases). Trimming took 0 bases from V and 4 from J, leaving 13 bases between them. Germline assignment: CDR1 GTSNPN and CDR2 SVGIG (reference sequence). CDR3 length equals 14 residues. The CDR3 bases are TGTGCCTGGAGTGTATCTCAGGGTGGGTACGAGCAGTACTTC. Its protein is CAWSVSQGGYEQYF.

The CDR3, as DNA: TGTGCCACCAGCAGAAGTGGACAGGCTGGCGAGACCCAGTACTTC. Translated, it gives CATSRSGQAGETQYF. The rearrangement uses TRBV15 and TRBJ2-5; 7 positions agree with TRBD1. Germline trimming cut 2 bases from V and 5 bases from J; bases unmatched to any gene: 8. Germline lookup yields CDR1 LNHNV and CDR2 YYDKDF (reference sequence). The CDR3 contains 15 residues. Complete variable domain (other parts from reference TRBV15 and TRBJ2-5): DAMVIQNPRYQVTQFGKPVTLSCSQTLNHNVMYWYQQKSSQAPKLLFHYYDKDFNNEADTPDNFQSRRPNTSFCFLDIRSPGLGDTAMYLCATSRSGQAGETQYFGPGTRLLVL.

This sequence joins TRBV28 and TRBJ2-3, with 8 bases aligning to TRBD2. The CDR3 loop spans 14 amino acids. Germline V gene sequence: CDR1 MDHEN, CDR2 SYDVKM. V shed 5 bases and J 1 base; nucleotides not matched to a gene: 2. The CDR3 loop reads CASSRGRRTDTQYF. Written as DNA, the CDR3 is TGTGCCAGCAGTCGCGGGAGGCGCACAGATACGCAGTATTTT.

This clone was detected once. This rearrangement joins TRBV19 to TRBJ1-2, with a tentative D call TRBD1 (5 bases). CDR3 size: 13 residues. The germline V gene has CDR1 LNHDA and CDR2 SQIVND (reference sequence). V lost 3 bases, J lost 5 bases, and 10 bases lay in between. CDR3 protein: CASSILGGYGYTF. The CDR3 DNA sequence: TGTGCCAGTAGTATTCTCGGGGGATATGGCTACACCTTC.

This clone was counted between two and nine times. The rearrangement links TRBV3-1 (or the pseudogene TRBV3-2) to TRBJ2-7, with TRBD2 as a possible D gene (6 bases). V lost 5 bases and J 2 bases, leaving 10 bases between the germline ends. Germline V gene lookup returns CDR1 LGHDT and CDR2 YNNKEL (reference sequence). The CDR3 contains 13 residues. The CDR3 nucleotides read TGTGCCAGCAGCTTTAGCGGCGCCTACGAGCAGTACTTC. This sequence encodes CASSFSGAYEQYF.

The genes are TRBV9 and TRBJ1-5; D remains ambiguous. Looked up from germline, CDR1 is SGDLS and CDR2 is YYNGEE. The length of the CDR3 is 13 residues. Trimming removed 4 bases at V and 3 bases at J, with 8 bases between. The CDR3 sequence: CASSPTNNQPQHF. CDR3 bases: TGTGCCAGCAGCCCTACTAACAATCAGCCCCAGCATTTT.

This chain links TRBV9 with TRBJ1-4; TRBD1 agrees at 12 bases. Germline V gene sequence: CDR1 SGDLS, CDR2 YYNGEE. There are 18 residues in the CDR3. The V gene end was trimmed by 3 bases and the J gene end by 6 bases; junction bases not matched to a gene: 12. The CDR3 loop is CASSDRDRGLYRHEKLFF. The CDR3 nucleotides read TGTGCCAGCAGCGACCGGGACAGGGGGCTATACCGGCATGAAAAACTGTTTTTT. Variable domain in full (rest from reference TRBV9 and TRBJ1-4): DSGVTQTPKHLITATGQRVTLRCSPRSGDLSVYWYQQSLDQGLQFLIQYYNGEERAKGNILERFSAQQFPDLHSELNLSSLELGDSALYFCASSDRDRGLYRHEKLFFGSGTQLSVL.

This clone occurred once. This sequence joins TRBV24-1 and TRBJ1-2, with D possibly being TRBD1 (5 bases). The CDR3 is 13 residues long. The germline V gene has CDR1 KGHDR and CDR2 SFDVKD. Trimming removed 7 bases from V and 4 bases from J, with 12 bases in between. The CDR3 spells CATSSQGSYGYTF. The CDR3 coding sequence is TGTGCCACCAGCTCCCAGGGATCCTATGGCTACACCTTC.

The gene calls are TRBV5-1 and TRBJ2-1, with TRBD1 matching 8 bases. The CDR3 is 15 residues long. V trimming: 2 bases; J trimming: 1 base; junction bases outside the gene matches: 2. Looked up from germline, CDR1 is SGHRS and CDR2 is YFSETQ. In DNA, the CDR3 is TGCGCCAGCAGCTTTACAGGGGGGTCCTACAATGAGCAGTTCTTC. It codes for CASSFTGGSYNEQFF. Full variable domain (rest looked up from reference TRBV5-1 and TRBJ2-1): KAGVTQTPRYLIKTRGQQVTLSCSPISGHRSVSWYQQTPGQGLQFLFEYFSETQRNKGNFPGRFSGRQFSNSRSEMNVSTLELGDSALYLCASSFTGGSYNEQFFGPGTRLTVL.

The chain recombines TRBV27 with TRBJ2-2; the D gene is possibly TRBD1 (6 bases). Trimming removed 8 bases from V and 5 bases from J, with 18 bases in between. The CDR3 contains 15 residues. Germline CDR1 reads MNHEY; CDR2 reads SMNVEV (reference sequence). Here the CDR3 DNA reads TGTGCCAGCGCGAGCCAGGGGCCGAGTACCGGGGAGCTGTTTTTT. Translating gives CASASQGPSTGELFF.

The chain has TRBV7-2 and TRBJ2-2; 12 bases align to TRBD2. The germline V gene encodes CDR1 SGHTA and CDR2 FQGNSA. The V gene end was trimmed by 6 bases and the J gene end by 5 bases; junction bases not matched to a gene: 7. This CDR3 has 16 amino acids. The DNA of the CDR3 is TGTGCCAGCAGTCGACTAGCGGGGGCCGTAACCGGGGAGCTGTTTTTT. Protein product: CASSRLAGAVTGELFF.

This CDR3 is CATSRASGTSTDTQYF. In DNA form, the CDR3 reads TGTGCCACCAGCAGGGCTAGCGGGACTAGCACAGATACGCAGTATTTT. The chain combines TRBV15 with TRBJ2-3; 9 bases line up with TRBD2. CDR1 and CDR2 from the germline V gene are LNHNV and YYDKDF (reference sequence). After removal of 3 bases from V and 0 bases from J, the junction contained 4 bases not matched to a gene. The CDR3 consists of 16 residues.

V usage is TRBV7-6 and J usage is TRBJ2-5; 9 nucleotides align to TRBD1. CDR3 length: 14 residues. The V gene end was trimmed by 5 bases and the J gene end by 3 bases; junction bases not matched to a gene: 4. Germline lookup yields CDR1 SGHVS and CDR2 FNYEAQ. The CDR3 loop is CASSQGTGKETQYF. In DNA, the CDR3 is TGTGCCAGCAGCCAAGGGACAGGGAAAGAGACCCAGTACTTC.